One and the same sample provided the 18 T cell receptor beta chains below, sequenced in a study of T cells in Graves' hyperthyroidism and ophthalmopathy. Amplified regions were TCR beta CDR3 sequences from RNA transcripts. Researchers ran a first-round RT-PCR on the TCR CDR3 using the HTBI primer set. TCRdb used MiXCR to reprocess the multiplex PCR reads, holding one entry per CDR3 protein. This sample has roughly 740,000 distinct CDR3 sequences; about a sixth occur once, and the top ten carry around 7.7%. The specimen was blood. These receptor sequences come from a man aged 18 to 30 with Graves' hyperthyroidism.

Many counts were recorded for this clonotype. DNA of the CDR3: TGTGCCAGCAGTTCCCGGGACTACATCAATGAGCAGTTCTTC. Protein product: CASSSRDYINEQFF. V gene TRBV28 combines with J gene TRBJ2-1, with 7 bases fitting TRBD2. Losses at the gene ends were 4 bases for V and 6 bases for J; bases not matched to a gene: 6. CDR3 length: 14 residues. Germline values: CDR1 MDHEN, CDR2 SYDVKM.

This clonotype was detected a few times. J is TRBJ1-2 and V is TRBV19; weak D call: TRBD1 (6 bases). This CDR3 spans 14 amino acids. Trimming took 7 bases from V and 7 from J, leaving 19 bases between them. Germline V gene data show CDR1 as LNHDA and CDR2 as SQIVND (reference sequence). The chain's CDR3 is CASNEARGRSGYTF. In DNA, the CDR3 is TGTGCCAGTAATGAGGCCAGGGGAAGAAGTGGCTACACCTTC.

The sample holds many counts of this clonotype. The V call is TRBV28, the J call TRBJ2-3; D tentatively fits TRBD1 or TRBD2 (6 bases each). The germline gives CDR1 MDHEN, CDR2 SYDVKM. There are 16 residues in the CDR3. Trimming cost V 1 base and J 0 bases, with 11 bases left between them. The CDR3 DNA is TGTGCCAGCAGTTTATCGGGGGCCGGAAGCACAGATACGCAGTATTTT. Its protein product is CASSLSGAGSTDTQYF.

This clonotype occurred many times. The CDR3 bases are TGTGCCAGCAGTTTATTTGGAGGGAACACTGAAGCTTTCTTT. It is translated as CASSLFGGNTEAFF. This rearrangement joins TRBV27 to TRBJ1-1; D gene unclear. Germline CDR1 and CDR2: MNHEY and SMNVEV (reference sequence). Trimming left V 1 base short and J 1 base short, with 7 bases between. The CDR3 spans 14 residues.

The CDR3 bases are TGTGCCTGGAGGACCTTACAGGGGGTACGGTCACCCCTCCACTTT. This sequence encodes CAWRTLQGVRSPLHF. The gene calls are TRBV30 and TRBJ1-6, with 8 positions matching TRBD1. The CDR3 runs to 15 residues. Germline V gives CDR1 GTSNPN, CDR2 SVGIG (reference sequence). After removal of 3 bases from V and 10 bases from J, the junction contained 11 bases not matched to a gene.

The table lists this clonotype with many counts. J is TRBJ2-3 and V is TRBV2; unclear D gene. This CDR3 is built from 13 residues. V was pared by 7 bases and J by 4 bases, with 12 bases between. Germline CDR1 reads SNHLY; CDR2 reads FYNNEI. This CDR3 is CASNPSGADTQYF. The CDR3, as DNA: TGTGCCAGCAACCCCTCGGGCGCAGATACGCAGTATTTT.

The rearrangement links TRBV9 to TRBJ2-2, with TRBD2 matching 9 bases. V dropped 2 bases and J dropped 7; count of bases not matched to a gene: 9. Germline values: CDR1 SGDLS, CDR2 YYNGEE. CDR3 length: 16 residues. CDR3 residues: CASSVTLAGAGGELFF. CDR3 DNA sequence: TGTGCCAGCAGCGTGACCTTAGCGGGAGCGGGCGGGGAGCTGTTTTTT.

This clonotype was recorded many times. V and J are TRBV28 and TRBJ2-7; 7 nucleotides agree with TRBD2. This CDR3 has 14 residues. CDR1 is MDHEN, CDR2 SYDVKM, per germline. J was trimmed by 3 bases and V by 5 bases; bases with no gene match: 7. CDR3 loop: CASSGGDGNYEQYF. The CDR3 nucleotides read TGTGCCAGCAGTGGGGGGGACGGAAACTACGAGCAGTACTTC. Using reference TRBV28 and TRBJ2-7 for the parts outside the CDR3, the full variable domain is DVKVTQSSRYLVKRTGEKVFLECVQDMDHENMFWYRQDPGLGLRLIYFSYDVKMKEKGDIPEGYSVSREKKERFSLILESASTNQTSMYLCASSGGDGNYEQYFGPGTRLTVT.

The V call is TRBV6-1, the J call TRBJ1-5; D remains unclear. V was shortened by 6 bases and J by 0 bases, with 12 bases between the two germline ends. The length of the CDR3 is 15 residues. In germline, CDR1 is MNHNS, CDR2 SASEGT. CDR3 in DNA: TGTGCCAGCAGGCTCGATATGAATAGCAATCAGCCCCAGCATTTT. Its translation is CASRLDMNSNQPQHF.

The CDR3 sequence is CATSDYRDTGELFF. CDR3 nucleotide sequence: TGTGCCACCAGTGATTACAGGGACACCGGGGAGCTGTTTTTT. The genes are TRBV24-1 and TRBJ2-2; D is possibly TRBD1 (6 bases). V was clipped by 2 bases and J by 3 bases, with 6 bases between them. This CDR3 spans 14 amino acids. The germline CDR1 and CDR2 sequences are KGHDR and SFDVKD.

This chain connects TRBV7-9 to TRBJ2-1, with 11 bases aligning to TRBD1. V lost 6 bases to trimming and J lost 0 bases; unmatched junction nucleotides: 10. The CDR3 is made up of 18 amino acids. The germline gives CDR1 SEHNR, CDR2 FQNEAQ (reference sequence). The CDR3 nucleotides are TGTGCCAGCAGTCCTGGGACAGGGGGACAAAGCTCCTACAATGAGCAGTTCTTC. Translation: CASSPGTGGQSSYNEQFF.

The CDR3 loop is CASSLEVMAEQFF. For the CDR3, the DNA is TGTGCCAGCAGCTTAGAAGTGATGGCTGAGCAGTTCTTC. The genes are TRBV7-8 and TRBJ2-1, with D unclear. CDR1 is SGHVS and CDR2 is FQNEAQ in the germline V gene. The CDR3 contains 13 residues. The V gene lost 1 base and the J gene lost 9 bases, with 10 bases spanning the gap.

A few counts support this clonotype. The gene calls are TRBV30 and TRBJ2-1; 8 bases are a match to TRBD2. Germline assignment: CDR1 GTSNPN and CDR2 SVGIG (reference sequence). There are 13 residues in the CDR3. The V and J ends lost 8 bases and 10 bases, in that order; junction bases with no gene match: 13. CDR3 amino acids: CASAPLAGREQFF. CDR3 nucleotide sequence: TGTGCCAGTGCCCCGTTAGCGGGAAGGGAGCAGTTCTTC.

This clonotype was seen repeatedly, ten times or more. The gene calls are TRBV2 and TRBJ2-5, with D hard to call. Germline CDR1 is SNHLY and CDR2 is FYNNEI. V shed 0 bases and J shed 5 bases, with 10 bases lying between them. The CDR3 consists of 14 residues. The CDR3 protein is CASSEAGPRETQYF. In DNA, the CDR3 is TGTGCCAGCAGTGAAGCGGGTCCGAGGGAGACCCAGTACTTC. Full variable domain (missing parts from reference TRBV2 and TRBJ2-5): EPEVTQTPSHQVTQMGQEVILRCVPISNHLYFYWYRQILGQKVEFLVSFYNNEISEKSEIFDDQFSVERPDGSNFTLKIRSTKLEDSAMYFCASSEAGPRETQYFGPGTRLLVL.

The V call is TRBV4-1, the J call TRBJ2-7; 12 bases match TRBD2. The CDR3 has 15 amino acids. CDR1 is MGHRA, CDR2 YSYEKL, per germline. V was pared by 8 bases and J by 1 base, with 6 bases of the junction left unmatched. DNA for the CDR3: TGCGCCAGCGGACGACTAGCGGGAGTGTCCTACGAGCAGTACTTC. Residues: CASGRLAGVSYEQYF.

This chain uses TRBV29-1 with TRBJ2-1, with D possibly TRBD2 on 6 matching bases. Germline V CDR1 and CDR2: SQVTM, ANQGSEA. There are 14 residues in the CDR3. V lost 8 bases, J lost 0 bases, and 14 bases lay in between. The CDR3 region is CSSNLAHSYNEQFF. CDR3 DNA: TGCAGCTCGAATCTAGCGCACTCCTACAATGAGCAGTTCTTC.

This clonotype was counted ten times or more. The V and J genes are TRBV6-5 and TRBJ2-5, with TRBD1 matching over 9 bases. Germline V gene lookup returns CDR1 MNHEY and CDR2 SVGAGI. There are 20 residues in the CDR3. Trimming took 2 bases from V and 1 from J; bases not matched to a gene: 17. The CDR3 DNA is TGTGCCAGCAGTTACCCAAGGACAGGGGCGAAAGCGGGTACCCAAGAGACCCAGTACTTC. Its protein product is CASSYPRTGAKAGTQETQYF.

This clonotype was seen repeatedly, ten times or more. The chain has TRBV6-1 and TRBJ2-1; 13 nucleotides align to TRBD2. CDR1 is MNHNS, CDR2 SASEGT, per germline. The CDR3 is 16 residues long. Trimming took 4 bases from V and 4 from J; bases not matched to a gene: 4. The CDR3 nucleotides read TGTGCCAGCAGTGCGGGGGGACTAGCGGGGTACAATGAGCAGTTCTTC. Amino acids: CASSAGGLAGYNEQFF.